Below are 23 T cell receptor beta chains sequenced from a single sample in a study of T cell responses to AZD1222 COVID-19 vaccine. TCRdb keeps only in-frame clones here, not all; method: immunoSEQ multiplex PCR. The table records 110,000 or so clones, approximately 89% of them present only once. The specimen comprised peripheral blood, sampled on day 0 of AZD1222 vaccination. These receptors were taken from an adult in good health.

V gene TRBV9 combines with J gene TRBJ1-1, with D tentatively TRBD1 (6 bases). Per germline, CDR1 SGDLS and CDR2 YYNGEE. V lost 6 bases, J lost 1 base, and 16 bases lay in between. The CDR3 has 15 amino acids. CDR3 protein: CASTPLGQQNTEAFF. The CDR3 bases are TGTGCCAGCACCCCTTTGGGACAACAGAACACTGAAGCTTTCTTT.

The chain couples TRBV2 to TRBJ1-2; 11 nucleotides align to TRBD1. V gave up 8 bases and J gave up 8 bases; unmatched junction bases: 7. The CDR3 extends over 13 amino acids. Germline assignment: CDR1 SNHLY and CDR2 FYNNEI. This CDR3 is CASRDRGIGGYTF. The CDR3 coding sequence is TGTGCCAGCCGGGACAGGGGGATAGGCGGCTACACCTTC.

The chain has TRBV3-1 (or the pseudogene TRBV3-2) and TRBJ1-5, with no clear D. CDR1 is LGHDT, CDR2 YNNKEL, per germline (reference sequence). The CDR3 contains 13 residues. With 0 bases removed from V and 5 bases from J, the gap between germline ends came to 5 bases. The CDR3 is CASSQDQDQPQHF. Written as DNA, the CDR3 is TGTGCCAGCAGCCAAGATCAGGATCAGCCCCAGCATTTT.

The CDR3 region has the DNA TGTGCCAGTAGTAAGAGCAGGGGTACCCTTAACTATGGCTACACCTTC. Residues: CASSKSRGTLNYGYTF. The chain is built from TRBV19 and TRBJ1-2, with TRBD1 as a possible D gene (6 bases). This CDR3 contains 16 residues. Germline values: CDR1 LNHDA, CDR2 SQIVND (reference sequence). Trimming took off 4 bases at V and 1 base at J, with 16 bases between the two ends.

This sequence joins TRBV6-5 and TRBJ2-1; 12 bases align to TRBD1. CDR1 is MNHEY, CDR2 SVGAGI, per germline. CDR3 size: 15 residues. V lost 4 bases and J lost 8; bases outside the gene matches: 6. CDR3 sequence: CASSSPGQGAYEQFF. The CDR3 DNA sequence: TGTGCCAGCAGTTCACCGGGACAGGGGGCATATGAGCAGTTCTTC.

This chain connects TRBV7-2 to TRBJ2-7; possibly TRBD2 for D (5 bases). This CDR3 is 15 amino acids long. Germline loops: CDR1 SGHTA, CDR2 FQGNSA. V was cut by 3 bases and J by 5 bases, with 17 bases left in between. CDR3 sequence: CASSFLGTGVNEQYF. The CDR3 DNA follows: TGTGCCAGCAGCTTTCTTGGTACCGGGGTTAACGAGCAGTACTTC.

A remark on this clone: Germline is not matched at one junction end, which may reflect a read error. The V gene is TRBV15, the J gene TRBJ2-7; TRBD1 is a possible D gene (5 bases). Germline V lookup: CDR1 LNHNV, CDR2 YYDKDF (reference sequence). This CDR3 has 16 amino acids. The CDR3 sequence is CATSRDWGRRSFELYF. The CDR3 DNA is TGTGCCACCAGCAGAGATTGGGGCCGGCGATCATTCGAGCTGTACTTC.

The chain recombines TRBV24-1 with TRBJ2-1; 11 nucleotides align to TRBD1. The CDR3 length is 14 residues. Germline CDR1 reads KGHDR; CDR2 reads SFDVKD. V was clipped by 7 bases and J by 3 bases; unmatched bases: 1. CDR3 bases: TGTGCCACCAGGGGGACAGGGGGCTACAATGAGCAGTTCTTC. Translation gives CATRGTGGYNEQFF.

The rearrangement links TRBV4-1 to TRBJ1-5; no firm D call. The V gene lost 2 bases and the J gene lost 4 bases, with 15 bases spanning the gap. The germline gives CDR1 MGHRA, CDR2 YSYEKL. This CDR3 has 16 amino acids. This chain's CDR3 is CASSQPPRSTNQPQHF. The CDR3, as DNA: TGCGCCAGCAGCCAACCGCCGAGAAGTACTAATCAGCCCCAGCATTTT.

The chain recombines TRBV7-2 with TRBJ1-5; D is ambiguous. CDR1 and CDR2 from the germline V gene are SGHTA and FQGNSA. V shed 0 bases and J shed 6 bases, with 12 bases lying between them. The CDR3 spans 15 residues. CDR3 sequence reads: CASSLAGVKAQPQHF. For the CDR3, the DNA is TGTGCCAGCAGCTTAGCCGGGGTTAAAGCTCAGCCCCAGCATTTT.

V usage is TRBV3-1 (or the pseudogene TRBV3-2) and J usage is TRBJ1-4; D is unclear. This CDR3 spans 17 amino acids. The germline V gene has CDR1 LGHDT and CDR2 YNNKEL (reference sequence). The V gene lost 2 bases and the J gene lost 0 bases, with 13 bases spanning the gap. The CDR3 DNA reads as TGTGCCAGCAGCCAACTTGGCACCTACGCAACTAATGAAAAACTGTTTTTT. It yields the protein CASSQLGTYATNEKLFF.

The chain carries TRBV5-1 and TRBJ1-6, with D unclear. V shed 2 bases and J shed 0 bases, with 12 bases lying between them. CDR3 length: 17 amino acids. Germline loops: CDR1 SGHRS, CDR2 YFSETQ. The CDR3 region has the DNA TGCGCCAGCAGCTTTTCGGCAGCGAGCTCCTATAATTCACCCCTCCACTTT. Residues: CASSFSAASSYNSPLHF.

This chain connects TRBV2 to TRBJ2-3, with a tentative D call TRBD1 (6 bases). Trimming took off 10 bases at V and 2 bases at J, with 13 bases between the two ends. Looked up from germline, CDR1 is SNHLY and CDR2 is FYNNEI. This CDR3 has 13 residues. CDR3 region: CATEGVLTDTQYF. The CDR3 DNA sequence: TGTGCCACCGAGGGGGTCCTCACAGATACGCAGTATTTT.

The chain employs TRBV9 and TRBJ2-7; D not resolved. This CDR3 spans 15 amino acids. CDR1 is SGDLS, CDR2 YYNGEE, per germline. Trimming left V 3 bases short and J 3 bases short, with 16 bases between. The CDR3 loop is CASSARAGQDYEQYF. CDR3 in DNA: TGTGCCAGCAGCGCCCGGGCAGGTCAAGACTACGAGCAGTACTTC.

This chain links TRBV28 with TRBJ2-1; TRBD1 matches at 9 bases. Looked up from germline, CDR1 is MDHEN and CDR2 is SYDVKM. V trimming: 6 bases; J trimming: 6 bases; junction bases outside the gene matches: 15. The CDR3 covers 17 residues. The chain's CDR3 is CASRLNPHRGQRNEQFF. DNA of the CDR3: TGTGCCAGCAGACTCAACCCCCACAGGGGGCAACGCAATGAGCAGTTCTTC.

The chain carries TRBV12-3 or TRBV12-4 and TRBJ2-3; D unclear. V was shortened by 6 bases and J by 7 bases, with 14 bases between the two germline ends. This CDR3 comprises 13 residues. The CDR3 protein is CASSTGSGYTQYF. In DNA, the CDR3 is TGTGCCAGCAGCACCGGGTCTGGGTATACGCAGTATTTT.

This clone was observed a single time. The J gene is TRBJ2-3, the V gene TRBV6-4, with TRBD2 matching over 13 bases. The CDR3 runs 15 residues. The V gene end was trimmed by 0 bases and the J gene end by 6 bases; junction bases not matched to a gene: 0. CDR1 is MRHNA and CDR2 is SNTAGT in the germline V gene. CDR3 amino acids: CASSDSTSGGDTQYF. Written as DNA, the CDR3 is TGTGCCAGCAGTGACTCGACTAGCGGGGGGGATACGCAGTATTTT.

The V call is TRBV18, the J call TRBJ2-5, with D perhaps matching TRBD1 or TRBD2 (6 bases each). Between the trimmed V and J ends, which lost 2 bases and 4 bases, there was a span of 14 bases. The CDR3 extends over 15 amino acids. Looked up from germline, CDR1 is KGHSH and CDR2 is LQKENI. The CDR3 region has the DNA TGTGCCAGCTCACCAGGCGAGGGGGGCGCAGAGACCCAGTACTTC. Translated: CASSPGEGGAETQYF.

In nucleotides, the CDR3 is TGTGCCATCAGTGAGACGCGATGGGACAGGGGGCTGTACGAGCAGTACTTC. It encodes CAISETRWDRGLYEQYF. The rearrangement joins TRBV10-3 to TRBJ2-7; 12 bases agree with TRBD1. The CDR3 extends over 17 amino acids. CDR1 ENHRY and CDR2 SYGVKD come from the germline V gene. Trimming cost V 2 bases and J 4 bases; bases outside gene matches: 9.

V and J are TRBV7-2 and TRBJ2-1, with 8 bases that match TRBD1. The length of the CDR3 is 16 residues. The trim removed 5 bases at V and 8 bases at J, leaving 14 bases unmatched. Germline CDR1 is SGHTA and CDR2 is FQGNSA. The CDR3 sequence: CASSPNPRQGTDEQFF. Here the CDR3 DNA reads TGTGCCAGCAGCCCCAACCCGAGACAGGGGACGGATGAGCAGTTCTTC.

This clone was counted a single time. The genes are TRBV6-5 and TRBJ2-7; no firm D call. This CDR3 comprises 10 residues. Germline assignment: CDR1 MNHEY and CDR2 SVGAGI. The germline V and J ends were trimmed by 10 bases and 5 bases, with 9 bases remaining between them. The DNA of the CDR3 is TGTGCCACCCTGAAAGACGAGCAGTACTTC. Its translation is CATLKDEQYF.

Here the CDR3 reads CASGGQVPGAFF. The CDR3 DNA reads as TGTGCTAGTGGGGGACAGGTCCCTGGGGCTTTCTTT. The gene calls are TRBV12-5 and TRBJ1-1, with TRBD1 identical over 8 bases. The germline V gene has CDR1 LGHNT and CDR2 FRNRAP. There are 12 residues in the CDR3. The V and J ends lost 6 bases and 11 bases, in that order; junction bases with no gene match: 8.

This chain joins TRBV27 and TRBJ2-4, with D perhaps TRBD2 (5 bases). This CDR3 comprises 13 residues. V gave up 5 bases and J gave up 9 bases, with 14 bases separating them. CDR1 is MNHEY, CDR2 SMNVEV, per germline (reference sequence). The chain's CDR3 is CASSPMSRGIQYF. CDR3 bases: TGTGCCAGCAGTCCCATGAGTCGGGGCATTCAGTACTTC.